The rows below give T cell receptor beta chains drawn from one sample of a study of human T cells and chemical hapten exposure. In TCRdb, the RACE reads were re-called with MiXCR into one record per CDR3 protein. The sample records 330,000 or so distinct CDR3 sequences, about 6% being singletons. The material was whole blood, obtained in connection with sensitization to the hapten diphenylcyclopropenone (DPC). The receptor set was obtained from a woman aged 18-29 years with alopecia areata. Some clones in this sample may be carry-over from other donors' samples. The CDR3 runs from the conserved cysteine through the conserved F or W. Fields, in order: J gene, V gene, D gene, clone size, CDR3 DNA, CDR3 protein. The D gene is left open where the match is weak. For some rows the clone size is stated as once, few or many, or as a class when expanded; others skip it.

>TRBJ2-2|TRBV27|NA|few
TGTGCCAGCAGTGCAGGACAATTGAACACCGGGGAGCTGTTTTTT
CASSAGQLNTGELFF
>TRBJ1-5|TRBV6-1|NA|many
TGTACCAGTGGGGAGACGCGCAATCAGCCCCAGCATTTT
CTSGETRNQPQHF
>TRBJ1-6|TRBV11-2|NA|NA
TGTGCCAGCAGCTCCTTATCCAATTCACCCCTCCACTTT
CASSSLSNSPLHF
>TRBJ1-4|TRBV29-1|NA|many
TGCAGCGTTCTAATCGGTGAAAAACTGTTTTTT
CSVLIGEKLFF
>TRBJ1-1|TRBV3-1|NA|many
TGTGCCAGCAGCCACCTACTGACAGGGAACACTGAAGCTTTCTTT
CASSHLLTGNTEAFF
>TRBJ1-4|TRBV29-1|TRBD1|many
TGCAGCGTTGTAGTCTTTTCCAGGGGGGCCGAAAAACTGTTTTTT
CSVVVFSRGAEKLFF
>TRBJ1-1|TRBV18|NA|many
TGTGCCAGCTCACCCTGGGGCACTGAAGCTTTCTTT
CASSPWGTEAFF
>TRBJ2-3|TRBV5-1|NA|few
TGCGCCAGCAGCGTGACTGCCACAGATACGCAGTATTTT
CASSVTATDTQYF
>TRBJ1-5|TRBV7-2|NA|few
TGTGCCAGCACTCCCGTCGGGACACAAGGGGAGCCCCAGCATTTT
CASTPVGTQGEPQHF
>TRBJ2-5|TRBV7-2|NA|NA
TGTGCCAGCAGCTCCGGACTTATCCAAGAGACCCAGTACTTC
CASSSGLIQETQYF
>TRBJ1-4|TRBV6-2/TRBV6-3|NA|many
TGTGCCAGCAGCCCCCCCGGGACACAAGACTATGAAAAACTGTTTTTT
CASSPPGTQDYEKLFF
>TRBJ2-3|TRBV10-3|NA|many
TGTGCCATCAGTGAGGGCTGGGACACAGATACGCAGTATTTT
CAISEGWDTDTQYF
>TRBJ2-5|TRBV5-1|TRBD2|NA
TGCGCCAGCACCTACCGGCAGCGGGGGGGCGGAGAGACCCAGTACTTC
CASTYRQRGGGETQYF
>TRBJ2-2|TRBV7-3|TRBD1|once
TGTGCCAGCAGCCAACAGGGGGCCGACACCGGGGAGCTGTTTTTT
CASSQQGADTGELFF
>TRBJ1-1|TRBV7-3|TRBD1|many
TGTGCCAGCAGCTTAACGACAGGGGGCTACACTGAAGCTTTCTTT
CASSLTTGGYTEAFF
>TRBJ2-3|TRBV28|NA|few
TGTGCCAGCAGTCTACAGGTTAGAGGCACAGATACGCAGTATTTT
CASSLQVRGTDTQYF
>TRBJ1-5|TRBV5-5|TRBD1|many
TGTGCCAGCAGCTTCACAGGGGCGGGTCAGCCCCAGCATTTT
CASSFTGAGQPQHF
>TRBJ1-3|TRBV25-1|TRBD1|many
TGTGCCAGCAGTGAATATAGCGGACAGGGCTCTGGAAACACCATATATTTT
CASSEYSGQGSGNTIYF
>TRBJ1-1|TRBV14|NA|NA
TGTGCCAGCAGCCATGTGGGTTCGATTAACACTGAAGCTTTCTTT
CASSHVGSINTEAFF
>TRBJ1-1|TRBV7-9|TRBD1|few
TGTGCCAGCAGCCGCAGGACAGGGAACACTGAAGCTTTCTTT
CASSRRTGNTEAFF
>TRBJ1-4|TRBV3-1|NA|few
TGTGCCAGCAGCGGTGGGACCTTCAGGGATGAAAAACTGTTTTTT
CASSGGTFRDEKLFF
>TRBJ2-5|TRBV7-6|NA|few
TGTGCCAGCAGCTTAGAGGTGGGGTACGGGGAGACCCAGTACTTC
CASSLEVGYGETQYF
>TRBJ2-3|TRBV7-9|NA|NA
TGTGCCAGCAGCTTGCTTAGAGGGGCGGGGAGCACAGATACGCAGTATTTT
CASSLLRGAGSTDTQYF
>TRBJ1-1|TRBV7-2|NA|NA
TGTGCCAGCAGCCAAGGGACCACAGCTTTCTTT
CASSQGTTAFF
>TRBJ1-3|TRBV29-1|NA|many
TGCAGCGTTGCTCCAATTGCCTCTGGAAACACCATATATTTT
CSVAPIASGNTIYF
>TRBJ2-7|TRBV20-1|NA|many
TGCAGTGCTCTCGCTGGCGAGCAGTACTTC
CSALAGEQYF
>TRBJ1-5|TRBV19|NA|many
TGTGCCAGTAGTAGGATGGTTAACAGCAATCAGCCCCAGCATTTT
CASSRMVNSNQPQHF
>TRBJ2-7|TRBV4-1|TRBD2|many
TGCGCCAGCAGCCCCAGTGATAGCGGGACCTACGAGCAGTACTTC
CASSPSDSGTYEQYF
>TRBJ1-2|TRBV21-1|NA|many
TGTGCCAGCAGCAAAGTCCCCGGCTACACCTTC
CASSKVPGYTF
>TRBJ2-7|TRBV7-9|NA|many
TGTGCCAGCAGCTTAGCGGGGGCATACGAGCAGTACTTC
CASSLAGAYEQYF
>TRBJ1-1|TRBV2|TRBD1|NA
TGTGCCAGCAGAACAGATCCGGGACAGGGTGAGGGGGCTTTCTTT
CASRTDPGQGEGAFF
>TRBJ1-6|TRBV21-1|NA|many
TGTGCCAGCAGCACCTTACCGGGGGACTTACGAGGAGTCACCCTCCACTTT
CASSTLPGDLRGVTLHF
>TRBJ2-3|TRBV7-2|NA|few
TGTGCCAGCAGTTTCGGACGGCCTAGCACAGATACGCAGTATTTT
CASSFGRPSTDTQYF
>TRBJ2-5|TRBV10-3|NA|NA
TGTGCCATCAGTGATAAAGACGCCCAGAGACCCCAGTACTTC
CAISDKDAQRPQYF
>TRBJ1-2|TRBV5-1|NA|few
TGCGCCAGCAGCTTAACCCAACAAGGGGGGAGCTATGGCTACACCTTC
CASSLTQQGGSYGYTF
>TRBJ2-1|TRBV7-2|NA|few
TGTGCCAGCAGCACCCGTCCTATGGGTGAGCAGTTCTTC
CASSTRPMGEQFF
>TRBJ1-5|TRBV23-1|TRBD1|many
TGCGCCAGCAGTCAGGGGGCCCAGGGGGGTCAACAGCCCCAGCATTTT
CASSQGAQGGQQPQHF
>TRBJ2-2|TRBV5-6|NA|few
TGTGCCAGCAGCTACGAGGGTCGGGCTAACACCGGGGAGCTGTTTTTT
CASSYEGRANTGELFF
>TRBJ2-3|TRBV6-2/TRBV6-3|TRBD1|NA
TGTGCCAGCAGCTCAGGGGGCATAACAGATACGCAGTATTTT
CASSSGGITDTQYF
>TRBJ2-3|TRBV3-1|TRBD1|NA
TGTGCCAGCAGCCAAGATCGGGACCAGGGGGCAGATACGCAGTATTTT
CASSQDRDQGADTQYF
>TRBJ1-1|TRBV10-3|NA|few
TGTGCCATCAGTGAGTCGACAGGCTGGAACACTGAAGCTTTCTTT
CAISESTGWNTEAFF
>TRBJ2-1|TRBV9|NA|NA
TGTGCCAGCAACCGGCAGGGGGGTTCCTACAATGAGCAGTTCTTC
CASNRQGGSYNEQFF
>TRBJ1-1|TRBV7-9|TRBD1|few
TGTGCCAGCAGCTTAGTTCGGCTTCTGGGACAGCAACTAAACACTGAAGCTTTCTTT
CASSLVRLLGQQLNTEAFF
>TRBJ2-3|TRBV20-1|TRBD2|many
TGCAGTGCAAAATGGGGCGATCTAGCGGGGGGCCCCACAGATACGCAGTATTTT
CSAKWGDLAGGPTDTQYF
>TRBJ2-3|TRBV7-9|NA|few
TGTGCCAGCGACACGCAGTATTTT
CASDTQYF
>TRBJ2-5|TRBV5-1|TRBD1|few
TGCGCCAGCAGCGTCGGGACAGGACAAGAGACCCAGTACTTC
CASSVGTGQETQYF
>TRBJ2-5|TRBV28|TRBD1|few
TGTGCCAGCAGTTTAAGGGGACAGGGGGAAGGAGAGACCCAGTACTTC
CASSLRGQGEGETQYF
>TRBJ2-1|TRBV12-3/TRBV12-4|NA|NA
TGTGCCAGCTCCCCCTTGTGGGTATCCTACAATGAGCAGTTCTTC
CASSPLWVSYNEQFF
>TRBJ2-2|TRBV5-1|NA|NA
TGCGCCAGCAGCCCCACTCCCGTCAACACCGGGGAGCTGTTTTTT
CASSPTPVNTGELFF
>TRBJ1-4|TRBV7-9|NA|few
TGTGCCAGCAGCGGCCCTGAAAAACTGTTTTTT
CASSGPEKLFF
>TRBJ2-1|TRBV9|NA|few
TGTGCCAGCAGCCCGCCTGGGCGGGTGGGGTGGTACAATGAGCAGTTCTTC
CASSPPGRVGWYNEQFF